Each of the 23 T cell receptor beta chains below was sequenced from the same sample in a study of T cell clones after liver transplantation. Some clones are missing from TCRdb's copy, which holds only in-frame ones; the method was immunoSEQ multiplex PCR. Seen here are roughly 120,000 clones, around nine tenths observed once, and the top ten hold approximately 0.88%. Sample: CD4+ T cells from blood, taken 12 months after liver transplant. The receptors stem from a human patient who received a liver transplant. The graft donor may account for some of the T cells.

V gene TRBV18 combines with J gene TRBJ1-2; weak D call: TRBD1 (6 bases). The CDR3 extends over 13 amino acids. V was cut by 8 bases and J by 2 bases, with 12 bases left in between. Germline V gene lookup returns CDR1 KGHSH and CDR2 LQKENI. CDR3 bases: TGTGCCAGCACACAGGGTTTGAACTATGGCTACACCTTC. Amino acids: CASTQGLNYGYTF.

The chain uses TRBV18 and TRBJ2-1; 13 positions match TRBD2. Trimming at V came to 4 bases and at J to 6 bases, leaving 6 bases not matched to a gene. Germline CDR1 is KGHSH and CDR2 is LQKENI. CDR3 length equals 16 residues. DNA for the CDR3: TGTGCCAGCTCACGGAGGGGACTAGCGGGGAGCAATGAGCAGTTCTTC. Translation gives CASSRRGLAGSNEQFF.

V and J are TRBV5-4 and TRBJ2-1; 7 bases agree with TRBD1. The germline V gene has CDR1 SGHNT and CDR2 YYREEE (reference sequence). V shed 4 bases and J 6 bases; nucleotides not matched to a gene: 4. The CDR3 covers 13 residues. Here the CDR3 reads CASSLDRSNEQFF. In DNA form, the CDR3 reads TGTGCCAGCAGCCTGGACAGGTCCAATGAGCAGTTCTTC.

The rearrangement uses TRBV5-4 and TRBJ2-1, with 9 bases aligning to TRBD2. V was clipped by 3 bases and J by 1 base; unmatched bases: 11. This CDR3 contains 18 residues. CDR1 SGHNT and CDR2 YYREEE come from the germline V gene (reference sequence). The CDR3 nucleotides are TGTGCCAGCAGCTGGGAGGGATGGCTAGCGGGGTCCTACAATGAGCAGTTCTTC. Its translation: CASSWEGWLAGSYNEQFF.

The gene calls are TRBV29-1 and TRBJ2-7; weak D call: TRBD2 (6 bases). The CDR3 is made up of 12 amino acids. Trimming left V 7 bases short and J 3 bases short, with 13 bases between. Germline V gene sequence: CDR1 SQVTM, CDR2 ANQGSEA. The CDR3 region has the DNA TGCAGCGCGTGGAACGGGGGCTACGAGCAGTACTTC. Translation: CSAWNGGYEQYF.

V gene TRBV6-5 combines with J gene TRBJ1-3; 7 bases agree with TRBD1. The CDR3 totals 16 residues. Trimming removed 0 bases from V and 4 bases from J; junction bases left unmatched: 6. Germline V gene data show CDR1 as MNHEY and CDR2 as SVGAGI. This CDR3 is CASSYSPRGSGNTIYF. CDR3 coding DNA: TGTGCCAGCAGTTACTCGCCCAGGGGGAGCGGAAACACCATATATTTT.

The CDR3 loop is CASSSDKNTYEQYF. The CDR3, as DNA: TGCGCCAGCAGCTCGGACAAAAATACCTACGAGCAGTACTTC. The chain employs TRBV5-1 and TRBJ2-7, with D perhaps matching TRBD1 (5 bases). The V and J ends lost 3 bases and 2 bases respectively, with 12 bases between them. From germline, CDR1 is SGHRS and CDR2 YFSETQ. This CDR3 has 14 amino acids. The variable domain in full, completed from reference TRBV5-1 and TRBJ2-7, reads KAGVTQTPRYLIKTRGQQVTLSCSPISGHRSVSWYQQTPGQGLQFLFEYFSETQRNKGNFPGRFSGRQFSNSRSEMNVSTLELGDSALYLCASSSDKNTYEQYFGPGTRLTVT.

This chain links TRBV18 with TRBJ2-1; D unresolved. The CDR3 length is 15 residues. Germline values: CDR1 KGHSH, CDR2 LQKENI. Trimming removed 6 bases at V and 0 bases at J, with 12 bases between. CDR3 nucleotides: TGTGCCAGCTCTCACGTTAGCCGCTCCTACAATGAGCAGTTCTTC. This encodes CASSHVSRSYNEQFF. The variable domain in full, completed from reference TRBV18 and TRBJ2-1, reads NAGVMQNPRHLVRRRGQEARLRCSPMKGHSHVYWYRQLPEEGLKFMVYLQKENIIDESGMPKERFSAEFPKEGPSILRIQQVVRGDSAAYFCASSHVSRSYNEQFFGPGTRLTVL.

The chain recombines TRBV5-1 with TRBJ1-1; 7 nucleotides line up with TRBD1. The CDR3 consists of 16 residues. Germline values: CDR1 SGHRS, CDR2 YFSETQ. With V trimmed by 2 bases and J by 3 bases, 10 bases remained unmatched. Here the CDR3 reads CASSFVRGLTDTEAFF. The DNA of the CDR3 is TGCGCCAGCAGCTTCGTAAGGGGGCTTACGGACACTGAAGCTTTCTTT.

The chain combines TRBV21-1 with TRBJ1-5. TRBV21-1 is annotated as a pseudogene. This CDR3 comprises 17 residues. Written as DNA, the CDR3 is TGTGCCAGCAGCAATATTGACCCCCCGCTGTCGGACCAGCCCCAGCATTTT. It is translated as CASSNIDPPLSDQPQHF.

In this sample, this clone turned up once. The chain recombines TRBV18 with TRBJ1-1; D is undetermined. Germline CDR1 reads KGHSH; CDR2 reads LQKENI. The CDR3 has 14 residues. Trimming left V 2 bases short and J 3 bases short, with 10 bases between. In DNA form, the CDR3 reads TGTGCCAGCTCACCAATCCCTCGGGACACTGAAGCTTTCTTT. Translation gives CASSPIPRDTEAFF.

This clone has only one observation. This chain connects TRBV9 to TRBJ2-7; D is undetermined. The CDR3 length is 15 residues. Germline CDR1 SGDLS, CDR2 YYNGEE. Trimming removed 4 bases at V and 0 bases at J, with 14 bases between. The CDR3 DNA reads TGTGCCAGCAGCCTGGACGGGTCCAGCTCCTACGAGCAGTACTTC. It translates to CASSLDGSSSYEQYF.

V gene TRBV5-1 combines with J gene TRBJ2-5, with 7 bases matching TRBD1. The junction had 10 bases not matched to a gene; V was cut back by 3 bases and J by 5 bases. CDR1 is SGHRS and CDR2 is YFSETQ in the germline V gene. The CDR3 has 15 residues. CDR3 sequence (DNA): TGCGCCAGCAGCTCGCTGACAGGGATAGGGGAGACCCAGTACTTC. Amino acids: CASSSLTGIGETQYF. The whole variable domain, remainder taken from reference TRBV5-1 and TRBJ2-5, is KAGVTQTPRYLIKTRGQQVTLSCSPISGHRSVSWYQQTPGQGLQFLFEYFSETQRNKGNFPGRFSGRQFSNSRSEMNVSTLELGDSALYLCASSSLTGIGETQYFGPGTRLLVL.

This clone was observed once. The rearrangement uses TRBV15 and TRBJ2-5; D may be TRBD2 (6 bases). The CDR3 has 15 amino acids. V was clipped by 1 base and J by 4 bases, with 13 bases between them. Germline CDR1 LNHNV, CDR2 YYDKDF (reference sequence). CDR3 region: CATSRVRELGETQYF. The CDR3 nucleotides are TGTGCCACCAGCAGAGTGCGGGAACTTGGAGAGACCCAGTACTTC.

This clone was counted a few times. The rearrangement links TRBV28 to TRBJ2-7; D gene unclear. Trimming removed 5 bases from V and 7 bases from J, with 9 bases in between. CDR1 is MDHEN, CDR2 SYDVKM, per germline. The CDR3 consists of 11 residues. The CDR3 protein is CASSTPREQYF. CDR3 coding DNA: TGTGCCAGCAGTACCCCAAGGGAGCAGTACTTC.

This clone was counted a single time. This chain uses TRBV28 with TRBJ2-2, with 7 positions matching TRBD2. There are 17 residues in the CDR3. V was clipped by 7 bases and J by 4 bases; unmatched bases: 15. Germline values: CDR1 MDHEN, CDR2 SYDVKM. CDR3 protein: CASTSFERDVATGELFF. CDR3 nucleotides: TGTGCCAGCACCTCGTTTGAGCGGGATGTGGCCACCGGGGAGCTGTTTTTT.

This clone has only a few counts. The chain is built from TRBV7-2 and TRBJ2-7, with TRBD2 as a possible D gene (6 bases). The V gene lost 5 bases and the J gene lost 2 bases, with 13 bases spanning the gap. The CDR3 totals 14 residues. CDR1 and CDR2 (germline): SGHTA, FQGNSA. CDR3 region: CASSPKRVTYEQYF. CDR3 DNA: TGTGCCAGCAGCCCTAAGCGGGTCACCTACGAGCAGTACTTC.

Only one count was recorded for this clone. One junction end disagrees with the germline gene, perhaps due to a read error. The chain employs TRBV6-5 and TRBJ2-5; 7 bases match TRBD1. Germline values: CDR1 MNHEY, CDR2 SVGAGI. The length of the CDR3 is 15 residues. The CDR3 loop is CASSDSSGQKGTQYF. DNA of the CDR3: TGTGCCAGCAGTGACTCATCGGGACAGAAGGGGACCCAGTACTTC.

In DNA, the CDR3 is TGTGCCAGTAGCCGTGAACAGTTTAACACTGAAGCTTTCTTT. Its translation is CASSREQFNTEAFF. The chain employs TRBV19 and TRBJ1-1; D is unclear. CDR1 is LNHDA and CDR2 is SQIVND in the germline V gene (reference sequence). The CDR3 is 14 residues long. Trimming left V 6 bases short and J 2 bases short, with 13 bases between. The full variable domain, its missing parts supplied by reference TRBV19 and TRBJ1-1, is DGGITQSPKYLFRKEGQNVTLSCEQNLNHDAMYWYRQDPGQGLRLIYYSQIVNDFQKGDIAEGYSVSREKKESFPLTVTSAQKNPTAFYLCASSREQFNTEAFFGQGTRLTVV.

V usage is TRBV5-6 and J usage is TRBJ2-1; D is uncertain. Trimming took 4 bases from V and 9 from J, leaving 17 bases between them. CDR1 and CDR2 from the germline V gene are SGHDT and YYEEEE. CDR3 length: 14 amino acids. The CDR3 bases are TGTGCCAGCAGCCCCGGGCCCACGGTCCTTGAGCAGTTCTTC. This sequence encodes CASSPGPTVLEQFF.

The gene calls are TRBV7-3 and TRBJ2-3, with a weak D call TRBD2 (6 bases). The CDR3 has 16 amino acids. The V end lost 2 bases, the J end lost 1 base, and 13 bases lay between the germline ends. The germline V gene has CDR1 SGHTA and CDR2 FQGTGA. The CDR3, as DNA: TGTGCCAGCAGCTTATCTCCGGGAGCGGGCACAGATACGCAGTATTTT. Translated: CASSLSPGAGTDTQYF.

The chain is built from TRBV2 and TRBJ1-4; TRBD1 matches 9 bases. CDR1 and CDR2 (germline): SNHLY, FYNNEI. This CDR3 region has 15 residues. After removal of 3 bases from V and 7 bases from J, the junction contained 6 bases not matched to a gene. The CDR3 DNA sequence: TGTGCCAGCAGTGATAGGACAGGGGTGGGTGAAAAACTGTTTTTT. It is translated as CASSDRTGVGEKLFF.

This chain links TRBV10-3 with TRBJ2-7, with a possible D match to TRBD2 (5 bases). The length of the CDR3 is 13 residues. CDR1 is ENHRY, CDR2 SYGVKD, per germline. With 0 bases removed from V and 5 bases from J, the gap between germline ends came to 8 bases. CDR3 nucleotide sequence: TGTGCCATCAGTGAGTCGACTATCCACGAGCAGTACTTC. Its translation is CAISESTIHEQYF.